The 26 T cell receptor beta chains in this list originate from one sample, sequenced in a study of blood T cells in healthy people across ages. Primed by a sample-barcoded 5' primer and a J-beta primer mix, a second PCR proceeded for 7 to 11 cycles. TCRdb used MiXCR to reprocess the 5' RACE reads, holding one entry per CDR3 protein. Among 780,000 or so distinct CDR3 sequences listed, roughly 53% were seen once. Sequenced sample: blood. Every receptor here comes from a man older than 75 in good health.

This clonotype was observed a handful of times. The J gene is TRBJ2-7, the V gene TRBV5-1, with D possibly matching TRBD1 (6 bases). Trimming removed 4 bases at V and 4 bases at J, with 12 bases between. This CDR3 contains 13 residues. CDR1 and CDR2 from the germline V gene are SGHRS and YFSETQ. This CDR3 reads CASSLNTGYEQYF. The CDR3 DNA reads as TGCGCCAGCAGCCTAAATACAGGGTACGAGCAGTACTTC.

This chain joins TRBV6-4 and TRBJ2-3; maybe TRBD1 (6 bases). The CDR3 sequence is 14 residues long. CDR1 is MRHNA, CDR2 SNTAGT, per germline. V dropped 10 bases and J dropped 4 bases, with 18 bases sitting between them. CDR3 sequence (DNA): TGTGCCACCCGGCCTTCGAGGGGGTCAGATACGCAGTATTTT. Translating it yields CATRPSRGSDTQYF.

The rearrangement uses TRBV10-3 and TRBJ2-4; 8 bases match TRBD1. Trimming took 2 bases from V and 0 from J; bases not matched to a gene: 3. The CDR3 consists of 16 residues. CDR1 and CDR2 (germline): ENHRY, SYGVKD. The CDR3, as DNA: TGTGCCATCAGTGAGGGACAGGGTATAGCCAAAAACATTCAGTACTTC. Amino acid sequence: CAISEGQGIAKNIQYF.

Many counts were recorded for this clonotype. The junction and the germline gene differ at one end; a read error may be behind it. The chain uses TRBV5-1 and TRBJ2-5; 8 nucleotides agree with TRBD1. CDR1 is SGHRS, CDR2 YFSETQ, per germline. This CDR3 has 14 amino acids. For the CDR3, the DNA is TGTGCCAGCAGTCTTGGACAGGGTCAAGAGACCCAGTACTTC. Protein: CASSLGQGQETQYF.

Written as DNA, the CDR3 is TGTGCCTGGAGTGTAGGGGCTAGCGGGAACGAGCAGTACTTC. The encoded protein is CAWSVGASGNEQYF. The chain employs TRBV30 and TRBJ2-7, with TRBD2 matching 9 bases. Germline CDR1 and CDR2: GTSNPN and SVGIG (reference sequence). The CDR3 contains 14 residues. Trimming cost V 0 bases and J 5 bases; bases outside gene matches: 5.

This clonotype was observed a handful of times. The rearrangement uses TRBV29-1 and TRBJ2-5; D possibly corresponds to TRBD1 (6 bases). CDR1 is SQVTM, CDR2 ANQGSEA, per germline. This CDR3 comprises 13 residues. Trimming cost V 7 bases and J 3 bases, with 15 bases left between them. The chain's CDR3 is CSAARTDEETQYF. The CDR3 bases are TGCAGCGCTGCCCGGACAGACGAAGAGACCCAGTACTTC.

Only one count was recorded for this clonotype. The rearrangement links TRBV7-3 to TRBJ2-1, with TRBD2 matching 9 bases. The V gene's germline CDR1 is SGHTA and CDR2 FQGTGA. The CDR3 runs 15 residues. Trimming cost V 5 bases and J 7 bases; bases outside gene matches: 9. The chain's CDR3 is CASSLLAGAGNEQFF. CDR3 coding DNA: TGTGCCAGCAGCCTCTTAGCGGGAGCTGGTAATGAGCAGTTCTTC.

This clonotype has ten or more counts. The V and J genes are TRBV11-1 and TRBJ2-7; D is uncertain. The CDR3 totals 12 residues. Trimming cost V 1 base and J 5 bases, with 6 bases left between them. The germline V gene has CDR1 SGHAT and CDR2 FQDESV (reference sequence). The DNA for the CDR3 is TGTGCCAGCAGCTTAGACGGGCACGAGCAGTACTTC. Its protein product is CASSLDGHEQYF.

This chain links TRBV29-1 with TRBJ2-2; 10 bases are a match to TRBD1. Trimming removed 6 bases from V and 6 bases from J; junction bases left unmatched: 4. Germline V gene sequence: CDR1 SQVTM, CDR2 ANQGSEA. The CDR3 loop spans 13 amino acids. The CDR3: CSVPGQGSGELFF. CDR3 nucleotide sequence: TGCAGCGTGCCGGGACAGGGGTCCGGGGAGCTGTTTTTT.

Concerning this clonotype itself: An end of the junction differs from the germline gene, which may be a read error. This chain uses TRBV12-3 or TRBV12-4 with TRBJ2-1, with TRBD2 identical over 9 bases. This CDR3 has 13 residues. The CDR3 is CASSLAGSHEQFF. The CDR3 DNA sequence: TGTGCCAGCAGTCTAGCGGGATCCCATGAGCAGTTCTTC.

The table lists this clonotype with a few counts. This sequence joins TRBV5-1 and TRBJ2-5; 7 nucleotides match TRBD1. V gave up 4 bases and J gave up 5 bases; unmatched junction bases: 5. CDR1 is SGHRS and CDR2 is YFSETQ in the germline V gene. The CDR3 loop spans 13 amino acids. CDR3 in amino acids: CASSPDRIETQYF. The CDR3, as DNA: TGCGCCAGCAGCCCGGACAGGATTGAGACCCAGTACTTC.

This clonotype showed up just once. The chain recombines TRBV10-3 with TRBJ2-4; 9 nucleotides line up with TRBD2. The tail of the sequence fits TRBJ2-7 better, so the J call may be wrong. Germline loops: CDR1 ENHRY, CDR2 SYGVKD. CDR3 length: 14 residues. The chain's CDR3 is CAISALAGTGEQYF. CDR3 sequence (DNA): TGTGCCATCAGTGCCCTAGCGGGGACGGGCGAGCAGTACTTC.

V usage is TRBV5-1 and J usage is TRBJ2-3; perhaps TRBD1 as D (6 bases). The CDR3 is 15 residues long. With 7 bases removed from V and 0 bases from J, the gap between germline ends came to 15 bases. Per germline, CDR1 SGHRS and CDR2 YFSETQ. In nucleotides, the CDR3 is TGCGCCAGCCGAATTACAGGGAAGAGCACAGATACGCAGTATTTT. Its protein product is CASRITGKSTDTQYF.

J is TRBJ2-7 and V is TRBV5-4, with D tentatively TRBD1 (7 bases). Trimming pared 7 bases from V and 6 bases from J, leaving 14 bases between. The CDR3 totals 12 residues. Germline V gene data show CDR1 as SGHNT and CDR2 as YYREEE (reference sequence). CDR3 in amino acids: CASGLQGGEQYF. CDR3 bases: TGTGCCAGCGGTCTTCAGGGGGGCGAGCAGTACTTC.

The rearrangement joins TRBV7-2 to TRBJ2-5; no reliable D call. This CDR3 is 14 amino acids long. Trimming cost V 2 bases and J 0 bases, with 7 bases left between them. Germline CDR1 is SGHTA and CDR2 is FQGNSA. CDR3 DNA: TGTGCCAGCAGCTTACAGCGCTACCAAGAGACCCAGTACTTC. It specifies CASSLQRYQETQYF. The variable domain in full, with the rest retrieved from reference TRBV7-2 and TRBJ2-5, is GAGVSQSPSNKVTEKGKDVELRCDPISGHTALYWYRQSLGQGLEFLIYFQGNSAPDKSGLPSDRFSAERTGGSVSTLTIQRTQQEDSAVYLCASSLQRYQETQYFGPGTRLLVL.

There are a few counts of this clonotype. The rearrangement uses TRBV25-1 and TRBJ2-7; D is undetermined. From germline, CDR1 is MGHDK and CDR2 SYGVNS. V was shortened by 4 bases and J by 3 bases, with 7 bases between the two germline ends. The length of the CDR3 is 12 residues. The chain's CDR3 is CASSATYYEQYF. CDR3 nucleotide sequence: TGTGCCAGCAGTGCAACGTACTACGAGCAGTACTTC.

The gene calls are TRBV5-5 and TRBJ1-1; D gene ambiguous. Germline lookup yields CDR1 SGHKS and CDR2 YYEKEE (reference sequence). V gave up 2 bases and J gave up 0 bases, with 20 bases separating them. The length of the CDR3 is 18 residues. DNA for the CDR3: TGTGCCAGCAGCTTCCTCCGGTCCCGCTCTATTATGAACACTGAAGCTTTCTTT. Residues: CASSFLRSRSIMNTEAFF.

This clonotype was recorded once. The rearrangement uses TRBV10-2 and TRBJ2-1; D possibly corresponds to TRBD2 (6 bases). Looked up from germline, CDR1 is WSHSY and CDR2 is SAAADI. V lost 0 bases, J lost 2 bases, and 8 bases lay in between. The CDR3 sequence is 15 residues long. The CDR3 nucleotides are TGCGCCAGCAGTGAGTCTGGAGGGCCCTACAATGAGCAGTTCTTC. It yields the protein CASSESGGPYNEQFF.

In regard to this clonotype: One end of the junction fails to match germline, which may point to a read error. V usage is TRBV20-1 and J usage is TRBJ1-1; TRBD1 might be the D (5 bases). Germline-derived CDR1 and CDR2 are DFQATT and SNEGSKA (reference sequence). This CDR3 is built from 13 residues. CDR3 bases: TGCAGTGCGGGGGGACCGGTGAACACTGAAACTTTCTTT. The encoded protein is CSAGGPVNTETFF.

The chain employs TRBV6-5 and TRBJ2-1; TRBD2 is a possible D gene (6 bases). Per the germline V gene, CDR1 is MNHEY and CDR2 is SVGAGI. This CDR3 spans 15 amino acids. V gave up 5 bases and J gave up 6 bases, with 17 bases separating them. The CDR3 region is CASSPRGLAGNEQFF. For the CDR3, the DNA is TGTGCCAGCAGTCCCCGGGGGTTGGCGGGCAATGAGCAGTTCTTC.

This chain links TRBV10-1 with TRBJ2-5, with TRBD1 matching over 7 bases. This CDR3 is built from 15 residues. Germline V gene sequence: CDR1 WNHNN, CDR2 SYGVQD (reference sequence). With V trimmed by 5 bases and J by 5 bases, 11 bases remained unmatched. CDR3 protein: CASSTGRGRRETQYF. The CDR3 DNA is TGCGCCAGCAGTACTGGAAGGGGGCGAAGGGAGACCCAGTACTTC.

This clonotype was seen more than once but under ten times. This rearrangement joins TRBV12-3 or TRBV12-4 to TRBJ2-5; a possible D gene is TRBD2 (6 bases). Trimming removed 0 bases from V and 5 bases from J, with 10 bases in between. This CDR3 contains 14 residues. The CDR3 region is CASSLAVGGETQYF. CDR3 coding DNA: TGTGCCAGCAGTTTAGCGGTGGGGGGTGAGACCCAGTACTTC.

This chain joins TRBV21-1 and TRBJ2-7; the listed D gene, TRBD1, was not tested against the DNA. TRBV21-1 is labeled a pseudogene. The CDR3 runs 14 residues. CDR3 nucleotide sequence: TGTGCCAGCACTATAAACGGCCCCCACTACGAGCAGTACTTC. This encodes CASTINGPHYEQYF.

This chain links TRBV29-1 with TRBJ2-3; D unresolved. Germline values: CDR1 SQVTM, CDR2 ANQGSEA. Trimming removed 3 bases at V and 7 bases at J, with 11 bases between. The CDR3 length is 12 residues. CDR3 protein: CSVEGLAYTQYF. Here the CDR3 DNA reads TGCAGCGTTGAGGGCCTCGCGTATACGCAGTATTTT.

This clonotype was detected ten times or more. The rearrangement uses TRBV3-1 and TRBJ1-1; D unresolved. The germline CDR1 and CDR2 sequences are LGHDT and YNNKEL (reference sequence). CDR3 length: 17 amino acids. V was pared by 0 bases and J by 0 bases, with 14 bases between. CDR3 nucleotides: TGTGCCAGCAGCCAAGATCGAGAGGACGGGTTGAACACTGAAGCTTTCTTT. Protein sequence: CASSQDREDGLNTEAFF.

This chain connects TRBV10-3 to TRBJ2-7; D might be TRBD1 or TRBD2, each matching 5 bases. The CDR3 runs to 15 residues. The V end was cut by 2 bases, the J end by 3 bases, with 14 bases between. In germline, CDR1 is ENHRY, CDR2 SYGVKD. CDR3 DNA: TGTGCCATCAGTGAGGATATGAGGGACCGCTACGAGCAGTACTTC. Protein: CAISEDMRDRYEQYF.